Below are 10 T cell receptor beta chains sequenced from a single sample in a study of cytomegalovirus exposure and HLA in healthy donors. The PCR used 60 Vbeta and 13 Jbeta primers. Some clones are missing from TCRdb's copy, which holds only in-frame ones; the method was immunoSEQ multiplex PCR. This sample has approximately 160,000 clones, with around 63% found just once. Sequencing used PBMCs. Every receptor here comes from a woman under 30 in good health and CMV-seropositive.

This clone was seen once. The rearrangement links TRBV4-1 to TRBJ2-3; the D gene is possibly TRBD2 (5 bases). Germline V CDR1 and CDR2: MGHRA, YSYEKL. The CDR3 loop spans 16 amino acids. Between the trimmed V and J ends, which lost 4 bases and 5 bases, there was a span of 19 bases. The CDR3 reads CASSLPSSRSRDTQYF. The CDR3 nucleotides are TGCGCCAGCAGCCTCCCGTCTAGCCGATCGAGAGATACGCAGTATTTT.

The V gene is TRBV4-2, the J gene TRBJ1-5; TRBD1 might be the D (5 bases). The V and J ends lost 3 bases and 5 bases respectively, with 11 bases between them. The CDR3 spans 14 residues. Germline V lookup: CDR1 LGHNA, CDR2 YNFKEQ. DNA for the CDR3: TGTGCCAGCAGCCAGGGGCCCCCTTATCAGCCCCAGCATTTT. Its translation is CASSQGPPYQPQHF.

This clone was found a few times. The rearrangement links TRBV19 to TRBJ1-1; TRBD1 aligns across 8 bases. The V and J ends lost 3 bases and 1 base, in that order; junction bases with no gene match: 4. The CDR3 sequence is 15 residues long. Germline loops: CDR1 LNHDA, CDR2 SQIVND (reference sequence). The CDR3 is CASSILGQGNTEAFF. The CDR3 DNA reads TGTGCCAGTAGTATCCTTGGACAGGGGAACACTGAAGCTTTCTTT.

J is TRBJ2-7 and V is TRBV4-3; D gene uncertain. The ends were cut back, 1 base at V and 2 bases at J, with 12 bases in the middle. The CDR3 consists of 15 residues. Germline CDR1 LGHNA, CDR2 YSLEER. The CDR3 here is CASSQVVAAAYEQYF. The CDR3 DNA sequence: TGCGCCAGCAGCCAAGTGGTGGCCGCTGCCTACGAGCAGTACTTC.

This clone appeared a few times. The chain recombines TRBV5-6 with TRBJ2-2, with 7 bases aligning to TRBD2. Germline CDR1 is SGHDT and CDR2 is YYEEEE. V dropped 4 bases and J dropped 4; count of bases not matched to a gene: 7. This CDR3 region has 15 residues. The CDR3 nucleotides are TGTGCCAGCAGCGGCGGGAGATTTAGCACCGGGGAGCTGTTTTTT. Protein: CASSGGRFSTGELFF.

CDR3 nucleotide sequence: TGTGCCAGCAGCCCCGACAGGGTCTCCTACAATGAGCAGTTCTTC. As protein: CASSPDRVSYNEQFF. V usage is TRBV4-2 and J usage is TRBJ2-1; 7 nucleotides agree with TRBD1. After removal of 4 bases from V and 0 bases from J, the junction contained 3 bases not matched to a gene. From germline, CDR1 is LGHNA and CDR2 YNFKEQ. This CDR3 has 15 residues.

This clone was counted a single time. This chain uses TRBV11-3 with TRBJ2-5; 11 positions agree with TRBD2. This CDR3 has 15 residues. Looked up from germline, CDR1 is SGHNT and CDR2 is YENEEA. Germline trimming cut 5 bases from V and 3 bases from J; bases unmatched to any gene: 5. For the CDR3, the DNA is TGTGCCAGCAGCATTAGCGGGGGGGCGGAAGAGACCCAGTACTTC. This encodes CASSISGGAEETQYF.

CDR3 in DNA: TGTGCCAGCAGCCAAGCTTGGACTAGCGTCGGAACCTACGAGCAGTACTTC. This encodes CASSQAWTSVGTYEQYF. The chain links TRBV4-2 to TRBJ2-7; TRBD2 aligns across 9 bases. V lost 1 base and J lost 2; bases outside the gene matches: 9. This CDR3 contains 17 residues. Germline CDR1 reads LGHNA; CDR2 reads YNFKEQ.

This clone was seen only a few times. This chain connects TRBV6-5 to TRBJ1-2, with D perhaps TRBD1 (5 bases). The length of the CDR3 is 11 residues. V was trimmed by 2 bases and J by 8 bases, leaving 6 bases between them. CDR1 is MNHEY and CDR2 is SVGAGI in the germline V gene. In DNA form, the CDR3 reads TGTGCCAGCAGTTACCAGGGCGGCTACACCTTC. Its protein is CASSYQGGYTF.

This clone has only a few counts. The chain combines TRBV6-5 with TRBJ2-1, with D perhaps matching TRBD2 (5 bases). The CDR3 contains 12 residues. Germline V gene sequence: CDR1 MNHEY, CDR2 SVGAGI. V lost 4 bases and J lost 9, with 10 bases in between. The DNA of the CDR3 is TGTGCCAGCAGTTTGTCTAGCCGTGAGCAGTTCTTC. Translated: CASSLSSREQFF.